A selection of T cell receptor beta chains follows, all from one sample in a study of blood T cell repertoires in COVID-19. Libraries were prepared by immunoSEQ multiplex PCR; TCRdb keeps only in-frame clonotypes and omits some of them. The top ten hold 0.9% to 1% of the sample, which has over 350,000 clones, around 87% seen once. Sequenced material: PBMCs or T cells enriched from blood (not recorded which). These receptors were obtained from a young woman with acute COVID-19. CDR3s include the opening cysteine and the closing phenylalanine or tryptophan. The order of the fields is CDR3 protein, V gene, J gene.

CDR3: CASSYTGAHGELFF
V: TRBV6-5
J: TRBJ2-2

CDR3: CASSFRRATNEKLFF
V: TRBV19
J: TRBJ1-4

CDR3: CASSLGAQEYEQYF
V: TRBV5-1
J: TRBJ2-7

CDR3: CASRLISGWDTIYF
V: TRBV6-5
J: TRBJ1-3

CDR3: CASSPTSGASYEQYF
V: TRBV4-1
J: TRBJ2-7

CDR3: CASSLGGTVNTEAFF
V: TRBV5-1
J: TRBJ1-1

CDR3: CASARINTEAFF
V: TRBV2
J: TRBJ1-1

CDR3: CASSDETSGGTNTGELFF
V: TRBV9
J: TRBJ2-2

CDR3: CASSDRGLGDTQYF
V: TRBV6-4
J: TRBJ2-3

CDR3: CASSLQGQNTEAFF
V: TRBV18
J: TRBJ1-1

CDR3: CASSPKEDTHLRYF
V: TRBV18
J: TRBJ2-7

CDR3: CASSSGTSGDNEQFF
V: TRBV7-2
J: TRBJ2-1

CDR3: CASSLSIVGTGYSEQYF
V: TRBV5-1
J: TRBJ2-7

CDR3: CASSFRDNSYEQYF
V: TRBV5-1
J: TRBJ2-7

CDR3: CASSARDSGGGNTIYF
V: TRBV9
J: TRBJ1-3

CDR3: CASSRPRGKGGYTF
V: TRBV19
J: TRBJ1-2

CDR3: CASSQRFRDREEQYF
V: TRBV14
J: TRBJ2-7

CDR3: CASSPLPYNEQFF
V: TRBV9
J: TRBJ2-1

CDR3: CSTNRAPHEAFF
V: TRBV29-1
J: TRBJ1-1

CDR3: CASSLSRTGLSTEAFF
V: TRBV27
J: TRBJ1-1

CDR3: CASSPRQIYGYTF
V: TRBV18
J: TRBJ1-2

CDR3: CASSPTVWGNQPQHF
V: TRBV19
J: TRBJ1-5

CDR3: CASSHSGAGALNTEAFF
V: TRBV4-1
J: TRBJ1-1

CDR3: CASSDEGAGELFF
V: TRBV6-1
J: TRBJ2-2

CDR3: CASSLATSGGPLQETQYF
V: TRBV5-1
J: TRBJ2-5

CDR3: CASSPTYRSTYEQYF
V: TRBV4-1
J: TRBJ2-7

CDR3: CASSQTDRPNFEQYF
V: TRBV4-1
J: TRBJ2-7

CDR3: CASSLVEWRGAGSVDTQYF
V: TRBV7-2
J: TRBJ2-3

CDR3: CSVEDPGRVSNQPQHF
V: TRBV29-1
J: TRBJ1-5

CDR3: CASSPKTSGGFTYEQYF
V: TRBV3-1/TRBV3-2
J: TRBJ2-7

CDR3: CASSLGTFGQGGYEQYF
V: TRBV7-2
J: TRBJ2-7

CDR3: CASSLRTAYEQYF
V: TRBV3-1/TRBV3-2
J: TRBJ2-7

CDR3: CASSPLEQRGYTF
V: TRBV28
J: TRBJ1-2

CDR3: CASSQFRGKQPQHF
V: TRBV4-1
J: TRBJ1-5

CDR3: CASSPRGDLGTEAFF
V: TRBV5-1
J: TRBJ1-1

CDR3: CASSAGGGAGTDTQYF
V: TRBV5-4
J: TRBJ2-3

CDR3: CATSRDEVGFYGYTF
V: TRBV15
J: TRBJ1-2

CDR3: CASSIQGGQAFF
V: TRBV19
J: TRBJ1-1

CDR3: CASSAGQGNTEAFF
V: TRBV18
J: TRBJ1-1

CDR3: CASSQGWGGNQPQHF
V: TRBV4-1
J: TRBJ1-5

CDR3: CASRTDSRGGYTF
V: TRBV6-6
J: TRBJ1-2

CDR3: CASSLVAAVSGELFF
V: TRBV7-8
J: TRBJ2-2

CDR3: CASSLSSAGGVFF
V: TRBV3-1/TRBV3-2
J: TRBJ2-1

CDR3: CASSQVLGGNQPQHF
V: TRBV3-1/TRBV3-2
J: TRBJ1-5

CDR3: CASSTRAGGNTEAFF
V: TRBV13
J: TRBJ1-1

CDR3: CASRQTPGNTIYF
V: TRBV11-2
J: TRBJ1-3

CDR3: CASSPGQGGTGELFF
V: TRBV18
J: TRBJ2-2

CDR3: CASSLGIQGGTEAFF
V: TRBV5-1
J: TRBJ1-1

CDR3: CASSLGGTASGNTIYF
V: TRBV5-1
J: TRBJ1-3

CDR3: CASSLESGTGNNEQFF
V: TRBV11-3
J: TRBJ2-1

CDR3: CASSYLAGVSYEQYF
V: TRBV6-2/TRBV6-3
J: TRBJ2-7

CDR3: CASKGDRTFSGNTIYF
V: TRBV19
J: TRBJ1-3

CDR3: CASSQKWESHEQYF
V: TRBV3-1/TRBV3-2
J: TRBJ2-7

CDR3: CATSDPTGTDTQYF
V: TRBV24-1
J: TRBJ2-3

CDR3: CASSMRGQGRFNYGYTF
V: TRBV19
J: TRBJ1-2